This note documents a single TCR beta chain sequence. Its target antigen remains unknown. Base qualities are not at hand, and no much larger clone is one base apart. The germline V gene (reference sequence) specifies SEHNR as CDR1 and FQNEAQ as CDR2. Including cysteine and phenylalanine, the CDR3 has 14 amino acids. Only the CDR3 portion is preserved as DNA: 42 bases, with reading frame beginning at the first base. Deletion took 4 bases off V and 1 base off J, with a span of 11 bases between the germline ends. TCRbeta CDR3 regions were amplified from genomic DNA using the immunoSEQ Assay, a bias-controlled multiplex PCR. The original pipeline was this. Nucleated cell counts per sample were estimated from amplification of reference gene primers within the assay. Sequence reads were collapsed and filtered to measure the absolute abundance of every unique TCRbeta CDR3 rearrangement. For each sample, productive Simpson clonality was calculated as the square root of Simpson's diversity index over productive rearrangements. Here the immuneACCESS table is served through TCRdb, limited to in-frame sequences with V and J called. Missing clones are a known gap in these copies; in checked studies unresolved V genes cover under half, and the rest lacks a known reason. D and trimming were read from the DNA, whereas the V and J calls and clone size are those reported in that table. Counted in this sample were under 250,000 clones; approximately 84% of them appeared once. The ten largest make up 6% to 9.5% of the sample.

Whole blood was collected in K2EDTA tubes by collaborating institutions according to the institutions' own protocols. Collaborator samples were shipped for TCRbeta analysis as frozen whole blood, isolated PBMCs, or DNA extracted from either sample type. These data are taken from a study of blood T cell repertoires in COVID-19 (TCRdb year 2020). Regarding the study in general: Samples covering the acute and convalescent phases of COVID-19 were provided by collaborators in the United States, Italy and Spain. The material from the prospective study consisted of cDNA or gDNA derived from T cells, B-cell-depleted T cells, or PBMCs. Subjects who had been exposed to COVID-19, were actively infected with it, or had recovered from it provided the deeply sampled blood TCRbeta repertoires that made up the dataset. The repertoires were released in a freely available public database meant as a resource for research on the immune response to SARS-CoV-2. Samples were obtained from the ongoing ImmuneRACE study (first 160 participants) and from over 1,000 subjects provided by 6 global collaborators. Sample metadata almost always included a de-identified subject ID, COVID-19 status, age in years and sex. HLA class I and class II types, where available, came from metadata supplied by the sample provider rather than from assay-based typing. General conclusions and limits of the study: How much clinical and demographic metadata was included differed by source and by participant, and the metadata was provided uncurated.

The sequenced sample was peripheral blood. This receptor was identified in a woman aged 80 or over with acute or convalescent COVID-19. The receptor chain draws on TRBV7-9 and TRBJ2-7; no D segment can be confidently identified. The sequence in DNA is TGTGCCAGCAGCTCCAGTTTACAGTCCTACGAGCAGTACTTC. The translation is CASSSSLQSYEQYF.